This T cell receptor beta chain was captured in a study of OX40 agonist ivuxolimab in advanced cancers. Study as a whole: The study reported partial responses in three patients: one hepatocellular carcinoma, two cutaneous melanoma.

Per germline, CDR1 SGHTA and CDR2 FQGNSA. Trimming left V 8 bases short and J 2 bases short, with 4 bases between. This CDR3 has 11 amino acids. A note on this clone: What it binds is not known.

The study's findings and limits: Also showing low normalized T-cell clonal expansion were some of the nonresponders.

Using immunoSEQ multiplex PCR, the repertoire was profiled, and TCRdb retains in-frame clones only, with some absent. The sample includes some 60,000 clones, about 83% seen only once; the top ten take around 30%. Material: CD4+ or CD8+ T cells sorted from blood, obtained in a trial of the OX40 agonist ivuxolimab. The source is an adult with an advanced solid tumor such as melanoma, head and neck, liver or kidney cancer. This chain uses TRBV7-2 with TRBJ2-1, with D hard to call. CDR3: CASAAYNEQFF. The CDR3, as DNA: TGTGCCAGCGCCGCCTACAATGAGCAGTTCTTC.